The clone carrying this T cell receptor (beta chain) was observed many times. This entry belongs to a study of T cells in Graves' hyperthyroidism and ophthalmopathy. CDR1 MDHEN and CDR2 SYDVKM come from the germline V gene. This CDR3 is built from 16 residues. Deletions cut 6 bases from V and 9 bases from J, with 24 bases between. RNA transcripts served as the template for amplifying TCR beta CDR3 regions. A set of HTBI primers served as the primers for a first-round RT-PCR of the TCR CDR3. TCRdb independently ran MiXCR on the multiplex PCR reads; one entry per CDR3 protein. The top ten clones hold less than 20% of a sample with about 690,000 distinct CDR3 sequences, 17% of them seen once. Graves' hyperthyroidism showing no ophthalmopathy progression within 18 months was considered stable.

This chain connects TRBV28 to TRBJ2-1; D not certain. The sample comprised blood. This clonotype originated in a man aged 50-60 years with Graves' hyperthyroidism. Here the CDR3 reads CASSEIGGSMGLEQFF. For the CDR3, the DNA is TGTGCCAGCAGCGAAATAGGTGGCTCCATGGGCCTTGAGCAGTTCTTC.